The 10 T cell receptor beta chains listed next were all sequenced from one sample in a study of CD8 T cells in ankylosing spondylitis. TCRdb fed the 5' RACE reads into MiXCR, producing one record per CDR3 protein. This table has around 320,000 distinct CDR3 sequences, about 20% appearing once. Sample: blood, either unsorted or a sorted T cell fraction (not recorded which). Receptor source: a female donor with ankylosing spondylitis or in good health (not recorded which).

The chain joins TRBV7-9 to TRBJ2-1; 13 bases are shared with TRBD2. The CDR3 spans 14 residues. V dropped 4 bases and J dropped 7; count of bases not matched to a gene: 1. CDR1 is SEHNR and CDR2 is FQNEAQ in the germline V gene (reference sequence). The CDR3 here is CASSWTSGGNEQFF. The DNA of the CDR3 is TGTGCCAGCAGCTGGACTAGCGGGGGTAATGAGCAGTTCTTC.

This clonotype was observed a handful of times. The rearrangement uses TRBV12-5 and TRBJ1-1; D possibly corresponds to TRBD1 (5 bases). Trimming left V 5 bases short and J 6 bases short, with 22 bases between. Germline V lookup: CDR1 LGHNT, CDR2 FRNRAP. The CDR3 extends over 16 amino acids. The CDR3 here is CASGRDSWWGGSEAFF. CDR3 sequence (DNA): TGTGCTAGTGGTCGCGACAGCTGGTGGGGGGGGTCTGAAGCTTTCTTT.

J is TRBJ2-1 and V is TRBV12-3 or TRBV12-4; D is perhaps TRBD1 (5 bases). The CDR3 is 13 residues long. Deletions cut 4 bases from V and 7 bases from J, with 11 bases between. This chain's CDR3 is CASSWTPRNEQFF. CDR3 in DNA: TGTGCCAGCAGTTGGACACCTCGGAATGAGCAGTTCTTC.

By frequency in the sample, this clonotype is medium-sized (0.01 to 0.1%). V gene TRBV2 combines with J gene TRBJ2-1; maybe TRBD2 (5 bases). The CDR3 extends over 14 amino acids. The ends were cut back, 7 bases at V and 6 bases at J, with 16 bases in the middle. Germline V gene lookup returns CDR1 SNHLY and CDR2 FYNNEI. The DNA of the CDR3 is TGTGCCAGCATACTTGAGGGAGTAAGCAATGAGCAGTTCTTC. Translating it yields CASILEGVSNEQFF.

This clonotype was recorded a few times. The chain employs TRBV15 and TRBJ1-1; D unclear. Per the germline V gene, CDR1 is LNHNV and CDR2 is YYDKDF (reference sequence). With 1 base removed from V and 8 bases from J, the gap between germline ends came to 14 bases. The CDR3 consists of 14 residues. DNA of the CDR3: TGTGCCACCAGCAGAGGAAGGGCGTACCGCGAAGCTTTCTTT. This codes for CATSRGRAYREAFF.

The genes are TRBV6-5 and TRBJ2-7, with TRBD1 matching 11 bases. J was trimmed by 6 bases and V by 6 bases; bases with no gene match: 10. Germline lookup yields CDR1 MNHEY and CDR2 SVGAGI. CDR3 size: 15 residues. The CDR3 reads CASSPLDRGLGEQYF. CDR3 sequence (DNA): TGTGCCAGCAGCCCACTGGACAGGGGGCTTGGCGAGCAGTACTTC.

This clonotype was counted a few times. Sequence at one end of the junction differs from germline and may be a read error. The chain links TRBV12-3 or TRBV12-4 to TRBJ2-2; D is possibly TRBD2 (7 bases). The CDR3 has 19 residues. The CDR3 region is CASCFALTGGVGNTGELFF. The CDR3 region has the DNA TGTGCCAGCTGTTTTGCCCTGACGGGGGGCGTTGGGAACACCGGGGAGCTGTTTTTT.

The rearrangement uses TRBV7-6 and TRBJ2-7; 10 nucleotides match TRBD1. Per the germline V gene, CDR1 is SGHVS and CDR2 is FNYEAQ. Trimming cost V 4 bases and J 6 bases; bases outside gene matches: 6. The CDR3 is 14 residues long. The CDR3 loop reads CASSSGDRGGEQYF. In DNA form, the CDR3 reads TGTGCCAGCAGCTCAGGGGACAGGGGAGGCGAGCAGTACTTC. Supplemented by reference TRBV7-6 and TRBJ2-7, the full variable domain reads GAGVSQSPRYKVTKRGQDVALRCDPISGHVSLYWYRQALGQGPEFLTYFNYEAQQDKSGLPNDRFSAERPEGSISTLTIQRTEQRDSAMYRCASSSGDRGGEQYFGPGTRLTVT.

There are a few counts of this clonotype. V gene TRBV7-2 combines with J gene TRBJ2-5; D call uncertain. The germline CDR1 and CDR2 sequences are SGHTA and FQGNSA. Trimming removed 4 bases at V and 7 bases at J, with 13 bases between. This CDR3 is built from 13 residues. The CDR3 coding sequence is TGTGCCAGCAGCTCCCGACTCGCCGGGACCCAGTACTTC. Translation: CASSSRLAGTQYF. Full variable domain (missing parts from reference TRBV7-2 and TRBJ2-5): GAGVSQSPSNKVTEKGKDVELRCDPISGHTALYWYRQSLGQGLEFLIYFQGNSAPDKSGLPSDRFSAERTGGSVSTLTIQRTQQEDSAVYLCASSSRLAGTQYFGPGTRLLVL.

This chain uses TRBV18 with TRBJ1-2; TRBD1 aligns across 9 bases. CDR3 size: 12 residues. From germline, CDR1 is KGHSH and CDR2 LQKENI. V was pared by 3 bases and J by 13 bases, with 6 bases of the junction left unmatched. In DNA form, the CDR3 reads TGTGCCAGCTCACCGGGACAGGGAAGTGGCACCTTC. Its protein product is CASSPGQGSGTF.